This entry describes one T cell receptor (beta chain). What it recognizes is unknown. Method: immunoSEQ multiplex PCR; TCRdb's copy keeps in-frame clones and lacks some. The table shows 140,000 to 150,000 clones, with under 95% occurring only once. The data originate from a study of T cell responses to AZD1222 COVID-19 vaccine. Whole-study findings and limits: Baseline seropositivity occurred in only a handful of AZD1222 recipients.

This TCR came from an adult in good health. The sequenced sample was peripheral blood, obtained on day 0 of AZD1222 vaccination.

The CDR3: CASSADRGPEAFF. In DNA form, the CDR3 reads TGTGCCAGCAGCGCCGACAGGGGCCCTGAAGCTTTCTTT. The chain joins TRBV7-9 to TRBJ1-1; 8 bases match TRBD1. Germline CDR1 is SEHNR and CDR2 is FQNEAQ (reference sequence). V lost 5 bases to trimming and J lost 6 bases; unmatched junction nucleotides: 5. The CDR3 is 13 residues long.